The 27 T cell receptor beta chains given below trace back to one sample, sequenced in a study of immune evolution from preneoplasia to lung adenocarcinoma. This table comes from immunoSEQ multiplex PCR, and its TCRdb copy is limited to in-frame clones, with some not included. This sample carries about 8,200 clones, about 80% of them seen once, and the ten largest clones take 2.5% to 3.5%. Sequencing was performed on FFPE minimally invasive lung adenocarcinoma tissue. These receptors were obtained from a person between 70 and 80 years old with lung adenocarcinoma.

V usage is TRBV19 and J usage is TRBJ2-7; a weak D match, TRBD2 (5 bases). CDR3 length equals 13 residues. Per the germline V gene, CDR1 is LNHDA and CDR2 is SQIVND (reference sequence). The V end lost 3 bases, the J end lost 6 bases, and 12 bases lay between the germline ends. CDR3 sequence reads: CASSMQARGEQYF. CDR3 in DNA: TGTGCCAGTAGTATGCAGGCCCGGGGCGAGCAGTACTTC.

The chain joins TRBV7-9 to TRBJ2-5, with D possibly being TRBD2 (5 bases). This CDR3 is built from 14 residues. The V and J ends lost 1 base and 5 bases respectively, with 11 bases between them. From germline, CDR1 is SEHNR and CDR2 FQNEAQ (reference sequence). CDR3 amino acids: CASSLDERVETQYF. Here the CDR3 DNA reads TGTGCCAGCAGCTTAGACGAGAGGGTTGAGACCCAGTACTTC.

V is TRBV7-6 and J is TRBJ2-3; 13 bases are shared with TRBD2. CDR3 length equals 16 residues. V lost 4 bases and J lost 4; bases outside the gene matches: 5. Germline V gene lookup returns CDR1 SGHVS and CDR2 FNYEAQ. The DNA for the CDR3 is TGTGCCAGCAGCTCGAGGACTAGCGGGGGCCCAGATACGCAGTATTTT. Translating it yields CASSSRTSGGPDTQYF.

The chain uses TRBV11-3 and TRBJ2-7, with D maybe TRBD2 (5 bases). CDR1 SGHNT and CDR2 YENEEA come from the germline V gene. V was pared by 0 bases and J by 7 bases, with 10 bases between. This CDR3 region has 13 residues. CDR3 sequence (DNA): TGTGCCAGCAGCTTAGAGTCCGGCGGGGAGCAGTACTTC. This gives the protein CASSLESGGEQYF.

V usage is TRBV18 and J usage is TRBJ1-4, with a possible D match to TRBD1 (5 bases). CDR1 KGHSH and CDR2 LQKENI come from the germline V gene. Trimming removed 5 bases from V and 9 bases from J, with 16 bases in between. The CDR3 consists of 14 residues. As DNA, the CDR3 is TGTGCCAGCTCAACTGAGGGGACTTCCAAAAAACTGTTTTTT. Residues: CASSTEGTSKKLFF.

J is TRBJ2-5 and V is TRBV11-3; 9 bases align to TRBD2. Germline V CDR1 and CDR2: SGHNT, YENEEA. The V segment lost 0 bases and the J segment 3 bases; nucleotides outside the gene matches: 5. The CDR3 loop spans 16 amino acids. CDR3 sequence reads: CASSLDGAGGEETQYF. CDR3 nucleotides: TGTGCCAGCAGCTTAGATGGGGCGGGAGGGGAAGAGACCCAGTACTTC.

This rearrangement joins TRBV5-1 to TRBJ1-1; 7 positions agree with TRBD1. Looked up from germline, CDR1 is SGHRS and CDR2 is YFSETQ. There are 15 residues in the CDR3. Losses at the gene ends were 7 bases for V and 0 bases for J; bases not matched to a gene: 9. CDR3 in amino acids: CASSLGGGLNTEAFF. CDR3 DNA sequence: TGCGCCAGCTCCCTCGGAGGGGGCCTGAACACTGAAGCTTTCTTT. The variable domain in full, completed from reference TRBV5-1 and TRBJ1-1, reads KAGVTQTPRYLIKTRGQQVTLSCSPISGHRSVSWYQQTPGQGLQFLFEYFSETQRNKGNFPGRFSGRQFSNSRSEMNVSTLELGDSALYLCASSLGGGLNTEAFFGQGTRLTVV.

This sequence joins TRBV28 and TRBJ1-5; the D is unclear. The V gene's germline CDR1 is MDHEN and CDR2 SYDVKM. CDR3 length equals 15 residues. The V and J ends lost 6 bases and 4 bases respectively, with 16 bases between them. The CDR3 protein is CASSPGGTVNQPQHF. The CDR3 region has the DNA TGTGCCAGCAGCCCAGGAGGTACGGTAAATCAGCCCCAGCATTTT.

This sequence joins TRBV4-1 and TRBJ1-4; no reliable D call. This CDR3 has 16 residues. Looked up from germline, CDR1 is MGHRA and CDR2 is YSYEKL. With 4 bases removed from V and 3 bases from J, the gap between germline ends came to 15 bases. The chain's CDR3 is CASSRDGSNSNEKLFF. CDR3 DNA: TGCGCCAGCAGCCGAGACGGGTCCAACTCTAATGAAAAACTGTTTTTT.

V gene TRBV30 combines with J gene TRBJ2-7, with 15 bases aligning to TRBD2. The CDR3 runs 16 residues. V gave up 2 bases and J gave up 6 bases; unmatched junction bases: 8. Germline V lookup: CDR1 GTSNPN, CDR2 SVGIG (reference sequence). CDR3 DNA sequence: TGTGCCTGGAGTAGGGGACTAGCGGGAGGAGGAGGCGAGCAGTACTTC. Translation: CAWSRGLAGGGGEQYF.

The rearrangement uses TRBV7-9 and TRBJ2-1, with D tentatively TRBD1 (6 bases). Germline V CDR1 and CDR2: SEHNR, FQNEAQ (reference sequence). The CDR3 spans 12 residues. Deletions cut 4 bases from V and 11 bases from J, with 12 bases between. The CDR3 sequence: CASSSDSLKQFF. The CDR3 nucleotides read TGTGCCAGCAGCTCGGACAGCTTGAAGCAGTTCTTC.

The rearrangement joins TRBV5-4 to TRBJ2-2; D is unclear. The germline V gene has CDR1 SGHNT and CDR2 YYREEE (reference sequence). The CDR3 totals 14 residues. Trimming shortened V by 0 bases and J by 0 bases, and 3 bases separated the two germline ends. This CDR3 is CASSLESNTGELFF. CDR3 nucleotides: TGTGCCAGCAGCTTGGAGTCGAACACCGGGGAGCTGTTTTTT.

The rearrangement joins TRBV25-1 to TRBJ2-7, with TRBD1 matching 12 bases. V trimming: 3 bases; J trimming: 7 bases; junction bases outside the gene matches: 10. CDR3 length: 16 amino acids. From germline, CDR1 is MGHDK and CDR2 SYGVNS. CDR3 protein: CASSDPRDRGRVEQYF. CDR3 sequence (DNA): TGTGCCAGCAGTGACCCCCGGGACAGGGGGCGCGTAGAGCAGTACTTC.

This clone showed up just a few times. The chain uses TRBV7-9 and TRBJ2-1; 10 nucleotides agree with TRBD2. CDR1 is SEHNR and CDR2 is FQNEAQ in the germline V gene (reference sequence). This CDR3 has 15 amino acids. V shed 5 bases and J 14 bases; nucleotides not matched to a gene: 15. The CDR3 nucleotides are TGTGCCAGCAGCCCCGGACTAGCGGAGACCTACGGAGAGTTCTTC. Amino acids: CASSPGLAETYGEFF. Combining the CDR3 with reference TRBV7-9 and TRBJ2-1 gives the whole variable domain DTGVSQNPRHKITKRGQNVTFRCDPISEHNRLYWYRQTLGQGPEFLTYFQNEAQLEKSRLLSDRFSAERPKGSFSTLEIQRTEQGDSAMYLCASSPGLAETYGEFFGPGTRLTVL.

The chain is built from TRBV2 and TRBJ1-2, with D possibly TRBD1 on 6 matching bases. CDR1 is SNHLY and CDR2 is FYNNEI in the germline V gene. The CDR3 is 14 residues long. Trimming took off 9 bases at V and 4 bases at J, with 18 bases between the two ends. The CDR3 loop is CARVVGGRTYGYTF. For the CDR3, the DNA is TGTGCCAGGGTAGTCGGGGGGCGAACCTATGGCTACACCTTC.

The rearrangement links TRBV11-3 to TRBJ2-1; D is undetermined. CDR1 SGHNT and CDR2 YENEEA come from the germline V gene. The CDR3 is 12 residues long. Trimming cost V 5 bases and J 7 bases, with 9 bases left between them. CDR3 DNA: TGTGCCAGCAGCGAATCTCGGAATGAGCAGTTCTTC. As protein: CASSESRNEQFF. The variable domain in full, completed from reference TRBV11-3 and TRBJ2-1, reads EAGVVQSPRYKIIEKKQPVAFWCNPISGHNTLYWYLQNLGQGPELLIRYENEEAVDDSQLPKDRFSAERLKGVDSTLKIQPAELGDSAVYLCASSESRNEQFFGPGTRLTVL.

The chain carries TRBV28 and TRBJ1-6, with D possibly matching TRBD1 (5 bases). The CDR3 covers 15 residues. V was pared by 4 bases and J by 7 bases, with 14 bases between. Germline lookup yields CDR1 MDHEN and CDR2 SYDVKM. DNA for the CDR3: TGTGCCAGCAGTTCCACCAGGGTGCCCAATTCACCCCTCCACTTT. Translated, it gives CASSSTRVPNSPLHF.

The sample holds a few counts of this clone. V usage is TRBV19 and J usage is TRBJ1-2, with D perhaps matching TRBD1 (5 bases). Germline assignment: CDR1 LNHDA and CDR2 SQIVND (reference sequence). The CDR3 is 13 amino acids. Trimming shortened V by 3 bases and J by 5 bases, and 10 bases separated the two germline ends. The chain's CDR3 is CASSMGQPYGYTF. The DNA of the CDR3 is TGTGCCAGTAGTATGGGGCAACCGTATGGCTACACCTTC.

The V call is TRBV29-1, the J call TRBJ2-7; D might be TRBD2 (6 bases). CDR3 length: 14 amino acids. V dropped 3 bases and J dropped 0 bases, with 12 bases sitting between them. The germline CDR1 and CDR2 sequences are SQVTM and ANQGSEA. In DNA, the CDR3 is TGCAGCGTTGATGGAGTGGGGGGCTCCTACGAGCAGTACTTC. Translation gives CSVDGVGGSYEQYF.

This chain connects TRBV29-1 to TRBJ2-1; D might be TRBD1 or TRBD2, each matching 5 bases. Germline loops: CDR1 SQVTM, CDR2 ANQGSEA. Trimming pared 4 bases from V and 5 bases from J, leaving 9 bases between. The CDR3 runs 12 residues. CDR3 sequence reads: CSVGDPNNEQFF. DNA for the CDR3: TGCAGCGTTGGGGACCCCAACAATGAGCAGTTCTTC.

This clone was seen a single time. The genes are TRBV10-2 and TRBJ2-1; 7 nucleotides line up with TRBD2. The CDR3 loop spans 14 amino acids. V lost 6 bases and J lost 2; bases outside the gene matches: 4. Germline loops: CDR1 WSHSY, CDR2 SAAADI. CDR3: CASRGSGPYNEQFF. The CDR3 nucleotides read TGCGCCAGCAGGGGTAGCGGGCCCTACAATGAGCAGTTCTTC.

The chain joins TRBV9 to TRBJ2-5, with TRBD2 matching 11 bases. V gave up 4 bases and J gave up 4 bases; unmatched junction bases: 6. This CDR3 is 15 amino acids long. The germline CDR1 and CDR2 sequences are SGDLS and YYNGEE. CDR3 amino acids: CASSYSGGATETQYF. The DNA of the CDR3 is TGTGCCAGCAGCTATAGCGGGGGGGCAACAGAGACCCAGTACTTC.

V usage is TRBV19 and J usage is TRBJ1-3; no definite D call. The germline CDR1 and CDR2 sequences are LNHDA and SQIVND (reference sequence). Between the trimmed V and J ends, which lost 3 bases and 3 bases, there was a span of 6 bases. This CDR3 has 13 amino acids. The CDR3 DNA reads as TGTGCCAGTAGTATCGAATTTGGAAACACCATATATTTT. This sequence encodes CASSIEFGNTIYF.

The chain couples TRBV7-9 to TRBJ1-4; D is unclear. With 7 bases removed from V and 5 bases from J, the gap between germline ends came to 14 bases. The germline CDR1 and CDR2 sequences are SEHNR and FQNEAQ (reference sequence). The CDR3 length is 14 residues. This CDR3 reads CASNDGRPNEKLFF. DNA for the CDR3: TGTGCCAGCAACGACGGACGGCCAAATGAAAAACTGTTTTTT.

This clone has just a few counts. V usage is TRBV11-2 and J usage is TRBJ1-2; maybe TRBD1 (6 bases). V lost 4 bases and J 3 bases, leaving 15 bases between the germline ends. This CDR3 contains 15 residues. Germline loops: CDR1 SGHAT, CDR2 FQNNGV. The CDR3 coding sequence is TGTGCCAGCAGCTCCCTACGGACAGATCACTATGGCTACACCTTC. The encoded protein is CASSSLRTDHYGYTF.

The CDR3 region is CASSLRSSGGSGNTIYF. Here the CDR3 DNA reads TGTGCCAGCAGCTTGAGATCTTCCGGGGGCAGTGGAAACACCATATATTTT. This chain links TRBV5-4 with TRBJ1-3, with D perhaps TRBD1 (6 bases). The length of the CDR3 is 17 residues. From germline, CDR1 is SGHNT and CDR2 YYREEE (reference sequence). Trimming left V 1 base short and J 3 bases short, with 17 bases between. Full variable domain (missing parts from reference TRBV5-4 and TRBJ1-3): ETGVTQSPTHLIKTRGQQVTLRCSSQSGHNTVSWYQQALGQGPQFIFQYYREEENGRGNFPPRFSGLQFPNYSSELNVNALELDDSALYLCASSLRSSGGSGNTIYFGEGSWLTVV.

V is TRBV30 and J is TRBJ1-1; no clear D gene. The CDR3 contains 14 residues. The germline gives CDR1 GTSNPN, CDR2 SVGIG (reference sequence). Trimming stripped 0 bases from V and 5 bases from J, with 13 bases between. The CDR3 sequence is CAWSVGLGSTEAFF. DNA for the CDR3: TGTGCCTGGAGTGTGGGTCTGGGGAGTACTGAAGCTTTCTTT.